These T cell receptor beta chains were read from a single sample in a study of PD-1 blockade in classical Hodgkin lymphoma. Profiled with immunoSEQ multiplex PCR; TCRdb holds only in-frame clones, not every one. The sample holds under 45,000 clones, around 69% seen once. This sample comprised peripheral blood mononuclear cells (PBMCs), obtained before the fourth cycle of nivolumab. All receptors come from a human donor with classical Hodgkin lymphoma. CDR3s include the opening cysteine and the closing phenylalanine or tryptophan. The D gene is left open where the match is weak. Expanded clones are given a class, and other clones once, few, many or no size at all.

D	V	length	J	size	CDR3	DNA
NA	TRBV7-9	13	TRBJ1-3	NA	CASSLGPRNTIYF	TGTGCCAGCAGCTTGGGGCCACGAAACACCATATATTTT
NA	TRBV28	13	TRBJ1-6	NA	CASSPLNNSPLHF	TGTGCCAGCAGTCCCCTAAATAATTCACCCCTCCACTTT
NA	TRBV30	13	TRBJ2-5	NA	CAWLGLGQETQYF	TGTGCCTGGTTGGGGCTGGGGCAAGAGACCCAGTACTTC
TRBD1	TRBV19	15	TRBJ2-1	NA	CASSTSGGPYNEQFF	TGTGCCAGTAGTACCTCAGGGGGCCCCTACAATGAGCAGTTCTTC
NA	TRBV7-8	15	TRBJ2-7	NA	CASQPGFSKHYEQYF	TGTGCCAGCCAGCCCGGGTTTAGTAAACACTACGAGCAGTACTTC
NA	TRBV11-2	13	TRBJ1-1	many	CASSRWLDTEAFF	TGTGCCAGCAGCCGATGGTTGGACACTGAAGCTTTCTTT
NA	TRBV7-9	16	TRBJ2-7	few	CASSLTGWGNSYEQYF	TGTGCCAGCAGCCTCACAGGGTGGGGCAACTCCTACGAGCAGTACTTC
NA	TRBV19	13	TRBJ2-7	NA	CVSSQGQRSEQYF	TGTGTCAGTAGCCAAGGACAGAGGAGCGAGCAGTACTTC
NA	TRBV25-1	14	TRBJ2-1	few	CASSELPPYNEQFF	TGTGCCAGCAGTGAACTCCCCCCCTACAATGAGCAGTTCTTC
TRBD1	TRBV5-1	19	TRBJ1-4	once	CASSSWDRGLGATNEKLFF	TGCGCCAGCAGCTCCTGGGACAGGGGGCTAGGGGCAACTAATGAAAAACTGTTTTTT
NA	TRBV5-1	16	TRBJ2-1	NA	CASSSSPGLDYNEQFF	TGCGCCAGCAGCTCCTCTCCGGGACTGGATTACAATGAGCAGTTCTTC
TRBD1	TRBV6-5	15	TRBJ2-5	NA	CASTSGQDLEETQYF	TGTGCCAGCACCTCAGGACAGGACCTCGAAGAGACCCAGTACTTC
NA	TRBV9	13	TRBJ1-1	NA	CASSSDTNTEAFF	TGTGCCAGCAGCTCGGACACGAACACTGAAGCTTTCTTT
TRBD1	TRBV10-3	12	TRBJ1-1	NA	CAVRQGGTEAFF	TGTGCCGTTCGACAGGGAGGCACTGAAGCTTTCTTT
TRBD1	TRBV30	14	TRBJ1-2	NA	CAWTIHGTGSGYTF	TGTGCCTGGACGATACATGGGACAGGGAGCGGCTACACCTTC
NA	TRBV30	11	TRBJ1-2	NA	CAWSAGVGYTF	TGTGCCTGGAGTGCCGGGGTTGGCTACACCTTC
NA	TRBV5-5	16	TRBJ2-3	few	CASSLAGTRSTDTQYF	TGTGCCAGCAGCTTGGCCGGGACCCGATCCACAGATACGCAGTATTTT
NA	TRBV6-5	13	TRBJ1-1	NA	CASSSDTDTEAFF	TGTGCCAGCAGTTCCGACACCGACACTGAAGCTTTCTTT
TRBD1	TRBV7-8	13	TRBJ1-4	NA	CASSPGTGGELFF	TGTGCCAGCAGCCCCGGGACAGGGGGCGAACTGTTTTTT
NA	TRBV19	17	TRBJ2-1	medium-sized	CASSPNPDGYPYNEQFF	TGTGCCAGTAGTCCCAACCCGGACGGATACCCCTACAATGAGCAGTTCTTC
TRBD1	TRBV7-6	13	TRBJ2-7	few	CASSPGQSYEQYF	TGTGCCAGCAGCCCGGGACAGAGTTACGAGCAGTACTTC
NA	TRBV5-3	16	TRBJ1-2	NA	CARSLQGPVFLYGYTF	TGTGCCAGAAGCTTGCAGGGACCAGTGTTCCTCTATGGCTACACCTTC
TRBD1	TRBV7-7	14	TRBJ1-1	NA	CASSYTGGGTEAFF	TGTGCCAGCAGCTATACAGGGGGCGGGACTGAAGCTTTCTTT
TRBD1	TRBV5-1	15	TRBJ1-2	NA	CASSPGQGVDYGYTF	TGCGCCAGCAGCCCCGGCCAGGGGGTCGACTATGGCTACACCTTC
TRBD1	TRBV6-6	13	TRBJ2-3	NA	CASSLQGRDTQYF	TGTGCCAGCAGCCTACAGGGGAGAGATACGCAGTATTTT
NA	TRBV29-1	13	TRBJ1-2	NA	CSVLWTGDYGYTF	TGCAGCGTGCTCTGGACGGGGGACTATGGCTACACCTTC
NA	TRBV7-3	14	TRBJ2-1	NA	CASSLQPSYNEQFF	TGTGCCAGCAGCTTGCAGCCCTCCTACAATGAGCAGTTCTTC
NA	TRBV19	12	TRBJ1-4	NA	CASSSRDYQLFF	TGTGCCAGTAGTTCACGGGACTACCAACTGTTTTTT
NA	TRBV6-1	16	TRBJ2-2	few	CASSEEPGQNTGELFF	TGTGCCAGCAGTGAAGAGCCGGGACAGAACACCGGGGAGCTGTTTTTT
TRBD2	TRBV27	19	TRBJ2-3	NA	CASSFELAGGPVSTDTQYF	TGTGCCAGCAGTTTCGAACTAGCGGGGGGGCCGGTGAGCACAGATACGCAGTATTTT
NA	TRBV28	13	TRBJ1-1	few	CASKIRENTEAFF	TGTGCCAGCAAAATCAGGGAGAACACTGAAGCTTTCTTT
TRBD1	TRBV7-2	18	TRBJ1-3	NA	CASSLSPGGSNSGNTIYF	TGTGCCAGCAGCTTATCCCCAGGGGGCTCCAACTCTGGAAACACCATATATTTT
NA	TRBV4-2	15	TRBJ1-5	NA	CASSQEDRTGQPQHF	TGTGCCAGCAGCCAAGAAGACAGGACGGGTCAGCCCCAGCATTTT
NA	TRBV6-1	15	TRBJ1-3	NA	CASSWGVGSGNTIYF	TGTGCCAGCAGTTGGGGCGTTGGCTCTGGAAACACCATATATTTT
NA	TRBV18	15	TRBJ1-2	NA	CASSPPSGVGYGYTF	TGTGCCAGCTCACCACCGTCAGGGGTCGGCTATGGCTACACCTTC
NA	TRBV11-2	13	TRBJ1-3	NA	CASSSTGVRTIYF	TGTGCCAGCAGTTCTACTGGCGTCCGCACCATATATTTT
TRBD2	TRBV2	14	TRBJ2-1	NA	CACPSGGAYNEQFF	TGTGCCTGCCCTAGCGGGGGGGCGTACAATGAGCAGTTCTTC
NA	TRBV9	16	TRBJ1-1	NA	CASSPYLYGTNTEAFF	TGTGCCAGCAGCCCGTACTTATACGGAACTAACACTGAAGCTTTCTTT
NA	TRBV7-9	13	TRBJ2-5	NA	CASSSPMIETQYF	TGTGCCAGCAGCTCCCCAATGATTGAGACCCAGTACTTC
NA	TRBV5-8	14	TRBJ1-2	NA	CASSRVGEVLNYTF	TGTGCCAGCAGTCGAGTCGGGGAAGTCCTTAACTACACCTTC
NA	TRBV28	16	TRBJ1-4	NA	CASSLTTGTTNEKLFF	TGTGCCAGCAGTTTAACAACAGGGACAACTAATGAAAAACTGTTTTTT
NA	TRBV5-6	15	TRBJ1-5	few	CASSLGDGGSQPQHF	TGTGCCAGCAGCTTGGGGGACGGGGGGAGTCAGCCCCAGCATTTT
NA	TRBV27	16	TRBJ2-7	once	CASSPIAAQPFYEQYF	TGTGCCAGCAGTCCGATAGCAGCCCAGCCATTCTACGAGCAGTACTTC
NA	TRBV7-6	12	TRBJ2-1	NA	CASSYGTSEQFF	TGTGCCAGCAGCTACGGGACATCGGAGCAGTTCTTC
TRBD2	TRBV2	14	TRBJ2-3	NA	CASSEGRGGRTQYF	TGTGCCAGCAGTGAAGGGCGGGGAGGGCGTACGCAGTATTTT
NA	TRBV7-9	16	TRBJ2-5	NA	CASSPPILGNSETQYF	TGTGCCAGCAGCCCGCCCATTTTGGGGAATTCAGAGACCCAGTACTTC
TRBD1	TRBV4-2	15	TRBJ2-5	NA	CASSQSGTGSETQYF	TGTGCCAGCAGCCAGTCGGGGACAGGGTCGGAGACCCAGTACTTC
NA	TRBV5-4	18	TRBJ2-2	NA	CASSLPDGTLMNTGELFF	TGTGCCAGCAGCTTGCCAGACGGGACCCTCATGAACACCGGGGAGCTGTTTTTT
NA	TRBV6-6	12	TRBJ2-7	NA	CASSGQAYEQYF	TGTGCCAGCAGTGGACAAGCCTACGAGCAGTACTTC
NA	TRBV4-1	14	TRBJ2-2	NA	CASSPGRYTGELFF	TGCGCCAGCAGCCCCGGACGGTACACCGGGGAGCTGTTTTTT
NA	TRBV7-2	14	TRBJ2-2	NA	CASSFGGHAGELFF	TGTGCCAGCAGCTTCGGGGGGCACGCCGGGGAGCTGTTTTTT
TRBD1	TRBV7-3	15	TRBJ2-1	NA	CASSQDRGTYNEQFF	TGTGCCAGCAGCCAGGACAGGGGGACCTACAATGAGCAGTTCTTC
NA	TRBV2	15	TRBJ2-7	few	CASSEIPLGFYEQYF	TGTGCCAGCAGTGAAATCCCCTTGGGGTTCTACGAGCAGTACTTC
TRBD2	TRBV9	15	TRBJ2-3	NA	CASSVSGGAVDTQYF	TGTGCCAGCAGCGTTAGCGGGGGGGCGGTAGATACGCAGTATTTT
NA	TRBV7-9	16	TRBJ2-5	NA	CASSSTTGLHRETQYF	TGTGCCAGCAGCTCCACTACGGGACTCCATCGGGAGACCCAGTACTTC
TRBD1	TRBV7-9	16	TRBJ2-7	few	CASSSWAETGELELIF	TGTGCCAGCAGCTCTTGGGCCGAGACAGGGGAATTAGAATTAATCTTC
NA	TRBV2	16	TRBJ1-4	NA	CASSGGREATNEKLFF	TGTGCCAGCAGTGGAGGGAGGGAGGCAACTAATGAAAAACTGTTTTTT
NA	TRBV7-6	12	TRBJ2-1	NA	CASSLGGYEQFF	TGTGCCAGCAGCTTAGGGGGGTACGAGCAGTTCTTC